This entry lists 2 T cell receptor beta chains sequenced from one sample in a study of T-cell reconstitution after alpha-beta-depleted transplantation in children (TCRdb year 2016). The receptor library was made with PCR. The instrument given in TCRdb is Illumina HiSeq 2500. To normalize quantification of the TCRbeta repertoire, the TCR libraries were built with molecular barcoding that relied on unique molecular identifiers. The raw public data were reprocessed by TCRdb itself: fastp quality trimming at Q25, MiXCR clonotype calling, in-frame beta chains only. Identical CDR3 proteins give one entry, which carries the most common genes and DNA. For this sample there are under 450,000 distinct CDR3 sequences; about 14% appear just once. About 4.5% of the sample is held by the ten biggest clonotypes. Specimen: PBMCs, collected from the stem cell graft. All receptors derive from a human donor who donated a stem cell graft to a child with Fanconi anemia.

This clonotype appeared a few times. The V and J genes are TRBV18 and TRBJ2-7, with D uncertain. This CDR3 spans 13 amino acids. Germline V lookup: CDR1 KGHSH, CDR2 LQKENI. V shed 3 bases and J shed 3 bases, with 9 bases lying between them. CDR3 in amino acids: CASSPSTLYEQYV. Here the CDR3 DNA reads TGTGCCAGCTCACCTTCAACTCTCTACGAGCAGTACGTC.

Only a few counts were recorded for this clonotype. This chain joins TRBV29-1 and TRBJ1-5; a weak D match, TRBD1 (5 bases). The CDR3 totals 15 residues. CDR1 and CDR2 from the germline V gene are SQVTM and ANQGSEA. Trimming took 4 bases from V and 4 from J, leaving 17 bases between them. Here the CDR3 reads CSVGIGGGTNQPQHF. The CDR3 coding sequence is TGCAGCGTTGGGATAGGTGGGGGGACGAATCAGCCCCAGCATTTT.